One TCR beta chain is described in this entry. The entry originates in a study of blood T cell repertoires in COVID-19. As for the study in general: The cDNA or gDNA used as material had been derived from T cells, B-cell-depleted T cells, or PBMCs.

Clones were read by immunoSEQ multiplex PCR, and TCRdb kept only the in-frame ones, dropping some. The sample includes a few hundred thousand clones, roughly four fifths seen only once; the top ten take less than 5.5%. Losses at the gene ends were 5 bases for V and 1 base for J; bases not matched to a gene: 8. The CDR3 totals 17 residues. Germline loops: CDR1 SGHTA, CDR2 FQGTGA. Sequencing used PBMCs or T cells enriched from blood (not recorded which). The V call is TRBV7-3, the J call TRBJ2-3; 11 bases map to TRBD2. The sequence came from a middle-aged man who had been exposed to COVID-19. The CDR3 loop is CASSPLTLAGGTDTQYF. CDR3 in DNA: TGTGCCAGCAGCCCACTCACACTAGCGGGAGGCACAGATACGCAGTATTTT.